The T cell receptor (beta chain) described here comes from a study of blood T cell repertoires in COVID-19. In the source study's methods: Reference gene primer amplification yielded estimated nucleated cell counts. Assay: immunoSEQ multiplex PCR; the TCRdb copy retains only in-frame clones and omits some. The D gene and trimming were derived from the DNA, and the V and J assignments and clone size from that table. The repertoire holds about 270,000 clones, 75% to 90% seen once, with 11% in the top ten. Germline V gene lookup returns CDR1 KGHDR and CDR2 SFDVKD. The CDR3 loop spans 14 amino acids. V was trimmed by 4 bases and J by 4 bases, leaving 12 bases between them.

The TCR was taken from a woman aged 70-85 years with acute or convalescent COVID-19. This sequence joins TRBV24-1 and TRBJ1-2, with D possibly matching TRBD1 (5 bases). The specimen sequenced was peripheral blood. In DNA form, the CDR3 reads TGTGCCACCAGTGAGCCCGGGACTTCCTATGGCTACACCTTC. Translated, it gives CATSEPGTSYGYTF.